This TCR beta chain was obtained from a study of cytomegalovirus exposure and HLA in healthy donors. The wider study: The 120 or so validation repertoires used the same platform as the roughly 620 first-cohort repertoires, a later analysis reported. Regarding the study as a whole: Reports credit the classifier with highly specific, highly sensitive diagnosis of cytomegalovirus status. The authors listed approximately 160 TCR beta chains as cytomegalovirus-associated.

The donors were part of the roughly 130-subject validation cohort, which stood apart from the roughly 670-subject first cohort. This clone was counted between two and nine times. Antigen unknown. The V end was cut by 8 bases, the J end by 7 bases, with 21 bases between. Germline loops: CDR1 MDHEN, CDR2 SYDVKM. The CDR3 sequence is 14 residues long. Using immunoSEQ multiplex PCR, the repertoire was profiled, and TCRdb retains in-frame clones only, with some absent. This table holds under 300,000 clones, approximately 83% found once. Input material: PBMCs. The rearrangement uses TRBV28 and TRBJ2-7; TRBD1 might be the D (6 bases). This TCR was recovered from a woman between 25 and 40 years old in good health and CMV-seropositive. The CDR3 DNA is TGTGCCAGCGGTGGACAGCCCTACCCCCTAGAGCAGTACTTC. Translating it yields CASGGQPYPLEQYF.